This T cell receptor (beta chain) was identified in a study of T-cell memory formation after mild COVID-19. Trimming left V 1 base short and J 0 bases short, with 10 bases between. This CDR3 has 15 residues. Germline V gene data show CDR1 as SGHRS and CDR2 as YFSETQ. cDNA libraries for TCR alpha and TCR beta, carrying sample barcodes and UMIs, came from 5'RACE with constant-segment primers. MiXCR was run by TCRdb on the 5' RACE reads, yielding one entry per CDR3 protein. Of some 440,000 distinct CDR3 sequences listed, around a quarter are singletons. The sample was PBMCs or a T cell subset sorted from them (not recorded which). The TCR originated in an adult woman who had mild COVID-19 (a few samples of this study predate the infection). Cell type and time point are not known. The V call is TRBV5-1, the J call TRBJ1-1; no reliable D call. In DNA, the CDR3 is TGCGCCAGCAGCTTGAGTGGGGTATTGAACACTGAAGCTTTCTTT. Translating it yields CASSLSGVLNTEAFF. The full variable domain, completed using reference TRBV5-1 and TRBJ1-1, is KAGVTQTPRYLIKTRGQQVTLSCSPISGHRSVSWYQQTPGQGLQFLFEYFSETQRNKGNFPGRFSGRQFSNSRSEMNVSTLELGDSALYLCASSLSGVLNTEAFFGQGTRLTVV.